A selection of T cell receptor beta chains follows, all from one sample in a study of T cell clonotyping in hematopoietic cell transplantation. Assay used: immunoSEQ multiplex PCR; TCRdb lists only in-frame clones, some missing. The table records roughly 44,000 clones, approximately 81% of them present only once. This material consisted of peripheral blood mononuclear cells, taken before stem cell transplant. These receptors were taken from a man aged 55 to 70 with acute myeloid leukemia. Some clones in this sample may be carry-over from other donors' samples. The CDR3 runs from the conserved cysteine through the conserved F or W. D genes are given only for firm matches. The size entry is marked missing in some rows and otherwise reads once, few, many or a size class.

d_call: .
v_call: TRBV28
j_call: TRBJ1-1
clone_size: .
cdr3_aa: CASTLLQGGTEAFF
cdr3_nt: TGTGCCAGCACCTTATTACAGGGAGGCACTGAAGCTTTCTTT

d_call: TRBD1
v_call: TRBV7-2
j_call: TRBJ1-1
clone_size: once
cdr3_aa: CASSFGTGSEAFF
cdr3_nt: TGTGCCAGCAGCTTTGGGACAGGAAGTGAAGCTTTCTTT

d_call: TRBD1
v_call: TRBV7-9
j_call: TRBJ1-5
clone_size: .
cdr3_aa: CASSYLGQGGGSNQPQHF
cdr3_nt: TGTGCCAGCAGCTATCTAGGACAGGGAGGTGGTAGCAATCAGCCCCAGCATTTT

d_call: .
v_call: TRBV19
j_call: TRBJ1-5
clone_size: .
cdr3_aa: CASLDRTANQPQHF
cdr3_nt: TGTGCCAGCCTAGATAGGACAGCAAATCAGCCCCAGCATTTT

d_call: .
v_call: TRBV30
j_call: TRBJ1-4
clone_size: .
cdr3_aa: CAWSGTVAFATNEKLFF
cdr3_nt: TGTGCCTGGAGTGGGACAGTCGCCTTTGCAACTAATGAAAAACTGTTTTTT

d_call: .
v_call: TRBV11-2
j_call: TRBJ1-1
clone_size: once
cdr3_aa: CASSSTGRGNTEAFF
cdr3_nt: TGTGCCAGCAGCTCTACCGGACGGGGGAACACTGAAGCTTTCTTT

d_call: .
v_call: TRBV2
j_call: TRBJ1-2
clone_size: .
cdr3_aa: CASSITGTRGYTF
cdr3_nt: TGTGCCAGCAGCATAACCGGGACTCGTGGCTACACCTTC

d_call: .
v_call: TRBV29-1
j_call: TRBJ1-1
clone_size: .
cdr3_aa: CSGGGQSTEAFF
cdr3_nt: TGCAGCGGTGGGGGACAAAGCACTGAAGCTTTCTTT

d_call: .
v_call: TRBV19
j_call: TRBJ2-5
clone_size: .
cdr3_aa: CASSEQGLKTQYF
cdr3_nt: TGTGCCAGTAGCGAACAGGGACTGAAGACCCAGTACTTC

d_call: .
v_call: TRBV18
j_call: TRBJ1-1
clone_size: few
cdr3_aa: CASSPYAQGTTEAFF
cdr3_nt: TGTGCCAGCTCACCATATGCTCAGGGGACCACTGAAGCTTTCTTT

d_call: .
v_call: TRBV27
j_call: TRBJ1-1
clone_size: once
cdr3_aa: CASSLGLMTEAFF
cdr3_nt: TGTGCCAGCAGTTTAGGGTTGATGACTGAAGCTTTCTTT

d_call: .
v_call: TRBV7-2
j_call: TRBJ2-5
clone_size: .
cdr3_aa: CASSDALARAEGTQYF
cdr3_nt: TGTGCCAGCAGTGACGCGTTGGCTAGGGCAGAGGGAACCCAGTACTTC

d_call: .
v_call: TRBV7-6
j_call: TRBJ1-1
clone_size: few
cdr3_aa: CASSPSVNTEAFF
cdr3_nt: TGTGCCAGCAGCCCGTCGGTGAACACTGAAGCTTTCTTT

d_call: .
v_call: TRBV4-3
j_call: TRBJ2-3
clone_size: .
cdr3_aa: CASSQGLGGNTDTQYF
cdr3_nt: TGCGCCAGCAGCCAAGGGTTGGGGGGTAACACAGATACGCAGTATTTT

d_call: TRBD1
v_call: TRBV5-1
j_call: TRBJ1-4
clone_size: .
cdr3_aa: CASSSGGPTNEKLFF
cdr3_nt: TGCGCCAGCAGCTCAGGGGGCCCGACTAATGAAAAACTGTTTTTT

d_call: TRBD1
v_call: TRBV6-5
j_call: TRBJ2-7
clone_size: .
cdr3_aa: CASSWSGTGTYEQYF
cdr3_nt: TGTGCCAGCAGTTGGTCCGGGACAGGGACCTACGAGCAGTACTTC

d_call: TRBD1
v_call: TRBV30
j_call: TRBJ1-2
clone_size: once
cdr3_aa: CAGSRDRAIYGYTF
cdr3_nt: TGTGCCGGTTCCCGGGACAGGGCAATTTATGGCTACACCTTC

d_call: .
v_call: TRBV27
j_call: TRBJ1-2
clone_size: .
cdr3_aa: CASSSHTTPGGGYTF
cdr3_nt: TGTGCCAGCAGTTCCCACACCACTCCGGGCGGGGGCTACACCTTC